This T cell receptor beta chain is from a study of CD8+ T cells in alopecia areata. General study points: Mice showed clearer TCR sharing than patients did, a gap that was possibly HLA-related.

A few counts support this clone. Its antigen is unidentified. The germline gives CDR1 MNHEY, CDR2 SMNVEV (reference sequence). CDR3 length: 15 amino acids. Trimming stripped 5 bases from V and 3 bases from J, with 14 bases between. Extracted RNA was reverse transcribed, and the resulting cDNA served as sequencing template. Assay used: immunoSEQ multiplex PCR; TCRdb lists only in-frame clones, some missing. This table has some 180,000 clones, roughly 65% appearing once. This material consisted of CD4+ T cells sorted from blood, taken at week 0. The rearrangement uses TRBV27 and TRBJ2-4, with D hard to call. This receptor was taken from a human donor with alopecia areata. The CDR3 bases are TGTGCCAGCAGTGGCCCGTTCGAGGACAAAAACATTCAGTACTTC. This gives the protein CASSGPFEDKNIQYF.